One and the same sample provided the 32 T cell receptor beta chains below, sequenced in a study of tumor-infiltrating lymphocytes in localized non-small cell lung cancer. Assay: immunoSEQ multiplex PCR; the TCRdb copy retains only in-frame clones and omits some. The table lists some 9,000 clones, roughly two thirds of them singletons. The sample consisted of uninvolved lung tissue not adjacent to the tumor. The receptors were sampled from a human donor with non-small cell lung cancer.

This clone appeared once. The chain is built from TRBV28 and TRBJ1-5; unclear D gene. From germline, CDR1 is MDHEN and CDR2 SYDVKM. The CDR3 consists of 11 residues. V lost 6 bases to trimming and J lost 5 bases, with 5 bases between them. This CDR3 reads CASSSYQPQHF. The CDR3 nucleotides read TGTGCCAGCAGCTCGTATCAGCCCCAGCATTTT.

The chain combines TRBV28 with TRBJ1-1; the D is unclear. Trimming shortened V by 7 bases and J by 7 bases, and 10 bases separated the two germline ends. The CDR3 spans 11 residues. From germline, CDR1 is MDHEN and CDR2 SYDVKM. The CDR3 coding sequence is TGTGCCAGCAAACGGGTCAGTGAAGCTTTCTTT. Its protein product is CASKRVSEAFF.

CDR3 sequence reads: CASSLGTTPQPQHF. The CDR3, as DNA: TGTGCCAGCAGCTTAGGCACCACCCCTCAGCCCCAGCATTTT. The J gene is TRBJ1-5, the V gene TRBV7-2; D unresolved. Deletions cut 1 base from V and 6 bases from J, with 10 bases between. Germline V gene sequence: CDR1 SGHTA, CDR2 FQGNSA. CDR3 size: 14 residues.

This clone is judged medium-sized. The CDR3 coding sequence is TGTGCCAGCAGCTTAGACCCCCCCCCGAGGGATACGCAGTATTTT. Translation: CASSLDPPPRDTQYF. This chain joins TRBV7-2 and TRBJ2-3; D is undetermined. CDR1 and CDR2 from the germline V gene are SGHTA and FQGNSA. The germline V and J ends were trimmed by 1 base and 6 bases, with 14 bases remaining between them. The CDR3 runs 15 residues.

This clone was observed a handful of times. As DNA, the CDR3 is TGCGCCAGCAGCTTATCTAGCGGAGCCTACGAGCAGTACTTC. Its translation: CASSLSSGAYEQYF. The V and J genes are TRBV5-1 and TRBJ2-7, with 7 bases matching TRBD2. There are 14 residues in the CDR3. J gave up 2 bases and V 2 bases, and 4 bases lay outside the gene matches. The germline CDR1 and CDR2 sequences are SGHRS and YFSETQ.

The J gene is TRBJ2-2, the V gene TRBV6-6; maybe TRBD2 (6 bases). Trimming stripped 0 bases from V and 5 bases from J, with 10 bases between. Looked up from germline, CDR1 is MNHNY and CDR2 is SVGAGI (reference sequence). This CDR3 region has 15 residues. For the CDR3, the DNA is TGTGCCAGCAGTTACTCGCTAGCGCAGACCGGGGAGCTGTTTTTT. Its translation: CASSYSLAQTGELFF.

A few counts support this clone. The chain joins TRBV30 to TRBJ2-7, with D perhaps matching TRBD2 (6 bases). Trimming pared 3 bases from V and 1 base from J, leaving 10 bases between. Germline V lookup: CDR1 GTSNPN, CDR2 SVGIG (reference sequence). The CDR3 extends over 13 amino acids. CDR3 region: CAWSGSGSYEQYF. CDR3 DNA: TGTGCCTGGAGCGGGAGTGGGTCCTACGAGCAGTACTTC. Filled out from reference TRBV30 and TRBJ2-7, the complete variable domain reads SQTIHQWPATLVQPVGSPLSLECTVEGTSNPNLYWYRQAAGRGLQLLFYSVGIGQISSEVPQNLSASRPQDRQFILSSKKLLLSDSGFYLCAWSGSGSYEQYFGPGTRLTVT.

The rearrangement uses TRBV9 and TRBJ2-7; 9 positions agree with TRBD1. The CDR3 runs to 14 residues. V was clipped by 1 base and J by 6 bases; unmatched bases: 5. The germline V gene encodes CDR1 SGDLS and CDR2 YYNGEE. CDR3 bases: TGTGCCAGCAGCGTAAGGGACAGGGTTTCCGAGCAGTACTTC. The encoded protein is CASSVRDRVSEQYF.

This clone was recorded a few times. V and J are TRBV7-2 and TRBJ2-7, with TRBD2 matching over 11 bases. V was pared by 0 bases and J by 2 bases, with 0 bases of the junction left unmatched. Germline V gene data show CDR1 as SGHTA and CDR2 as FQGNSA. CDR3 length: 15 amino acids. The CDR3 DNA sequence: TGTGCCAGCAGCTTAGCGGGACTAGCGGCCTACGAGCAGTACTTC. Translation gives CASSLAGLAAYEQYF.

The chain links TRBV2 to TRBJ2-1; D might be TRBD1 or TRBD2, each matching 6 bases. Trimming took 8 bases from V and 6 from J, leaving 17 bases between them. CDR3 length: 14 amino acids. The germline CDR1 and CDR2 sequences are SNHLY and FYNNEI. CDR3 nucleotides: TGTGCCAGCGGTGGTGAAGGGGGGAGCAATGAGCAGTTCTTC. The encoded protein is CASGGEGGSNEQFF.

V is TRBV7-2 and J is TRBJ2-7; 12 bases align to TRBD2. From germline, CDR1 is SGHTA and CDR2 FQGNSA. J lost 7 bases, V lost 1 base, and 11 bases had no gene match. This CDR3 contains 17 residues. DNA of the CDR3: TGTGCCAGCAGCTTAGTCGGGCTAGCGGGAGGGCCTCGGGAGCAGTACTTC. Amino acids: CASSLVGLAGGPREQYF.

Only one count was recorded for this clone. V is TRBV28 and J is TRBJ2-3; D unclear. CDR1 MDHEN and CDR2 SYDVKM come from the germline V gene. The length of the CDR3 is 12 residues. Here the CDR3 reads CAVRRFPDTQYF. Written as DNA, the CDR3 is TGTGCGGTACGGAGATTTCCAGATACGCAGTATTTT.

The CDR3 nucleotides read TGTGCCAGCAGCTTAAGAGGGAGGGCCACCGGGGCCAACGTCCTGACTTTC. It translates to CASSLRGRATGANVLTF. The gene calls are TRBV7-2 and TRBJ2-6; 7 nucleotides match TRBD2. The CDR3 contains 17 residues. J was trimmed by 4 bases and V by 2 bases; bases with no gene match: 8. Germline values: CDR1 SGHTA, CDR2 FQGNSA.

In its sample, this clone was seen a few times. The V call is TRBV7-9, the J call TRBJ2-7; 10 bases fit TRBD1. The CDR3 loop spans 16 amino acids. CDR1 SEHNR and CDR2 FQNEAQ come from the germline V gene (reference sequence). Trimming took 5 bases from V and 2 from J; bases not matched to a gene: 9. Written as DNA, the CDR3 is TGTGCCAGCAGCCTCTCCGGGACAGGGGATACCTACGAGCAGTACTTC. Amino acid sequence: CASSLSGTGDTYEQYF.

The chain employs TRBV28 and TRBJ2-1; D gene ambiguous. V gave up 5 bases and J gave up 2 bases, with 7 bases separating them. The CDR3 loop spans 13 amino acids. CDR1 is MDHEN and CDR2 is SYDVKM in the germline V gene. The CDR3 nucleotides are TGTGCCAGCAGTCCCCCTACCTACAATGAGCAGTTCTTC. Translating it yields CASSPPTYNEQFF.

This chain uses TRBV14 with TRBJ2-3, with D unclear. The CDR3 extends over 12 amino acids. Trimming cost V 1 base and J 6 bases, with 5 bases left between them. CDR1 is SGHDN, CDR2 FVKESK, per germline. CDR3: CASSQVKDTQYF. DNA of the CDR3: TGTGCCAGCAGCCAAGTAAAGGATACGCAGTATTTT.

V and J are TRBV29-1 and TRBJ1-3, with a weak D call TRBD1 (6 bases). Germline-derived CDR1 and CDR2 are SQVTM and ANQGSEA. The CDR3 consists of 14 residues. Deletions cut 5 bases from V and 4 bases from J, with 15 bases between. The CDR3 region has the DNA TGCAGCGTTTCTGAAACAGGGATCGGAAACACCATATATTTT. Its translation is CSVSETGIGNTIYF.

The CDR3 loop is CASSPGRTVSEQFF. In nucleotides, the CDR3 is TGTGCCAGCAGCCCCGGCCGTACGGTCTCTGAGCAGTTCTTC. The J gene is TRBJ2-1, the V gene TRBV12-1. TRBV12-1 has pseudogene status. The CDR3 runs 14 residues.

This clone has more than one count but fewer than ten. The chain has TRBV2 and TRBJ2-7; D unresolved. The V end lost 7 bases, the J end lost 4 bases, and 8 bases lay between the germline ends. Germline assignment: CDR1 SNHLY and CDR2 FYNNEI. The CDR3 is made up of 11 amino acids. The CDR3: CASNPIYEQYF. DNA of the CDR3: TGTGCCAGCAATCCGATTTACGAGCAGTACTTC. Combining the CDR3 with reference TRBV2 and TRBJ2-7 gives the whole variable domain EPEVTQTPSHQVTQMGQEVILRCVPISNHLYFYWYRQILGQKVEFLVSFYNNEISEKSEIFDDQFSVERPDGSNFTLKIRSTKLEDSAMYFCASNPIYEQYFGPGTRLTVT.

The chain carries TRBV27 and TRBJ2-5, with 9 bases identical to TRBD2. Germline-derived CDR1 and CDR2 are MNHEY and SMNVEV (reference sequence). Germline trimming cut 5 bases from V and 3 bases from J; bases unmatched to any gene: 4. This CDR3 is built from 14 residues. CDR3 nucleotide sequence: TGTGCCAGCAGTCTGACTAGCGGTAAAGAGACCCAGTACTTC. This translates into CASSLTSGKETQYF.

For this clone: One junction end does not reproduce the germline sequence, and a read error may be involved. The chain links TRBV29-1 to TRBJ2-7; 14 bases line up with TRBD2. This CDR3 has 14 residues. Germline assignment: CDR1 SQVTM and CDR2 ANQGSEA. The CDR3 loop reads CSVEGTSGSYEQYF. In DNA, the CDR3 is TGCAGCGTCGAAGGGACTAGCGGGAGCTACGAGCAGTACTTC.

J is TRBJ2-1 and V is TRBV7-2; 14 bases map to TRBD2. From germline, CDR1 is SGHTA and CDR2 FQGNSA. V lost 4 bases and J lost 1; bases outside the gene matches: 6. The CDR3 runs 18 residues. CDR3: CASSSGLAGVASYNEQFF. CDR3 DNA sequence: TGTGCCAGCAGCTCGGGACTAGCGGGAGTGGCTTCCTACAATGAGCAGTTCTTC.

In its sample, this clone was seen once. The chain couples TRBV6-5 to TRBJ2-2; D uncertain. Germline lookup yields CDR1 MNHEY and CDR2 SVGAGI. The CDR3 has 13 residues. Deletions cut 2 bases from V and 5 bases from J, with 6 bases between. CDR3 coding DNA: TGTGCCAGCAGTTACATGTCAACCGGGGAGCTGTTTTTT. It is translated as CASSYMSTGELFF.

The chain is built from TRBV29-1 and TRBJ1-5, with 8 bases identical to TRBD1. The CDR3 has 13 amino acids. Germline CDR1 SQVTM, CDR2 ANQGSEA. With 6 bases clipped from V and 5 bases from J, the junction kept 6 bases outside the gene matches. CDR3 loop: CSVETGADQPQHF. In DNA, the CDR3 is TGCAGCGTAGAGACAGGGGCGGATCAGCCCCAGCATTTT.

The V call is TRBV5-6, the J call TRBJ2-3; tentative D call: TRBD2 (6 bases). Trimming left V 4 bases short and J 5 bases short, with 14 bases between. CDR3 length: 14 amino acids. Germline V gene lookup returns CDR1 SGHDT and CDR2 YYEEEE. The CDR3 DNA is TGTGCCAGCAGCCGGGGGAGAGGTGGAGATACGCAGTATTTT. Encoded protein: CASSRGRGGDTQYF.

This chain joins TRBV7-2 and TRBJ2-5; a possible D gene is TRBD2 (8 bases). Per the germline V gene, CDR1 is SGHTA and CDR2 is FQGNSA. The CDR3 has 17 residues. Trimming left V 4 bases short and J 7 bases short, with 25 bases between. The CDR3: CASSSQPGTVGGVTQYF. CDR3 coding DNA: TGTGCCAGCAGCTCCCAACCAGGGACAGTCGGGGGGGTGACCCAGTACTTC.

This clone was recorded a few times. The chain recombines TRBV6-5 with TRBJ1-1; D is uncertain. V lost 6 bases and J lost 1, with 15 bases in between. The CDR3 spans 15 residues. Germline CDR1 MNHEY, CDR2 SVGAGI. The CDR3 sequence: CASRLTVDPNTEAFF. CDR3 bases: TGTGCCAGCAGGCTCACAGTAGATCCGAACACTGAAGCTTTCTTT.

This clone has only a few counts. The chain combines TRBV5-6 with TRBJ2-3; D possibly corresponds to TRBD2 (9 bases). V lost 4 bases to trimming and J lost 0 bases, with 24 bases between them. Germline CDR1 is SGHDT and CDR2 is YYEEEE. This CDR3 region has 19 residues. The CDR3 region has the DNA TGTGCCAGCAGCGCCATTTTAACAGGGGGACTAGCTAGCACAGATACGCAGTATTTT. It is translated as CASSAILTGGLASTDTQYF.

This chain uses TRBV5-1 with TRBJ1-2; 10 bases map to TRBD1. The germline gives CDR1 SGHRS, CDR2 YFSETQ. V was pared by 2 bases and J by 6 bases, with 16 bases of the junction left unmatched. The CDR3 contains 18 residues. The CDR3 DNA follows: TGCGCCAGCAGCTTTAACGCGGGACAGGGGACTAAAGGGGATGGCTACACCTTC. The encoded protein is CASSFNAGQGTKGDGYTF.

This clone was seen only a few times. V usage is TRBV30 and J usage is TRBJ2-3, with D perhaps TRBD1 or TRBD2 (6 bases each). Germline loops: CDR1 GTSNPN, CDR2 SVGIG (reference sequence). The CDR3 contains 14 residues. V lost 4 bases to trimming and J lost 1 base, with 12 bases between them. The CDR3 DNA is TGTGCCTGGAACTTAAGGGGGGGCACAGATACGCAGTATTTT. Translation: CAWNLRGGTDTQYF. The variable domain in full, completed from reference TRBV30 and TRBJ2-3, reads SQTIHQWPATLVQPVGSPLSLECTVEGTSNPNLYWYRQAAGRGLQLLFYSVGIGQISSEVPQNLSASRPQDRQFILSSKKLLLSDSGFYLCAWNLRGGTDTQYFGPGTRLTVL.

This sequence joins TRBV4-3 and TRBJ2-7, with unresolved D. Trimming took off 1 base at V and 3 bases at J, with 10 bases between the two ends. Germline V lookup: CDR1 LGHNA, CDR2 YSLEER. This CDR3 is built from 14 residues. CDR3 DNA sequence: TGCGCCAGCAGCCAAGGAGTGGGAAACTACGAGCAGTACTTC. It translates to CASSQGVGNYEQYF.

The V call is TRBV7-2, the J call TRBJ1-2, with D perhaps matching TRBD1 (5 bases). This CDR3 is 16 amino acids long. V was shortened by 5 bases and J by 5 bases, with 21 bases between the two germline ends. The germline V gene encodes CDR1 SGHTA and CDR2 FQGNSA. The CDR3 DNA reads as TGTGCCAGCAGCCCCCAAGGGGCGGTCGAACTATATGGCTACACCTTC. This gives the protein CASSPQGAVELYGYTF.